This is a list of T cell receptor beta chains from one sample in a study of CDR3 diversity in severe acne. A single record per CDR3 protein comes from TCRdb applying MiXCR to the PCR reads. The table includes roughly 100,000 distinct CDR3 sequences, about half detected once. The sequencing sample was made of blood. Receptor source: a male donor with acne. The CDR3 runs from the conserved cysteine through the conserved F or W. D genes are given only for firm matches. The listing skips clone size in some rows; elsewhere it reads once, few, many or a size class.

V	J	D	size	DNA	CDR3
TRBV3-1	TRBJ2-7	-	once	TGTGCCAGCAGCCCCCGTTTGGCTGAGTACGAGCAGTACTTC	CASSPRLAEYEQYF
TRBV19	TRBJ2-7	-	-	TGTGCCAGTAGTAATTCCAGCACCTACGAGCAGTACTTC	CASSNSSTYEQYF
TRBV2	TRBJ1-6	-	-	TGTGCCAGCAGTGAAGCGCCCGTCCAGGGATTTAATTCACCCCTCCACTTT	CASSEAPVQGFNSPLHF
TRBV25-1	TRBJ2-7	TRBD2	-	TGTGCCAGCAGCCCGACAACTAGCGGGAGGGCCTACGAGCAGTACTTC	CASSPTTSGRAYEQYF
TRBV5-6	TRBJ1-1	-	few	TGTGCCAGCAGCTCCATCGAACAGCCGAACACTGAAGCTTTCTTT	CASSSIEQPNTEAFF
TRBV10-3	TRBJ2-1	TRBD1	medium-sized	TGTGCCATCAGTGAAGTACCACAGGGGAATGAGCAGTTCTTC	CAISEVPQGNEQFF
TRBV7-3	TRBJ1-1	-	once	TGTGCCAGCAGCTTAATAGAGGGGGAGGAAGCTTTCTTT	CASSLIEGEEAFF
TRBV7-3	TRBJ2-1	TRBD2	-	TGTGCCAGCAGCTCGGGACTAGCGGGATCCAACGAGCAGTTCTTC	CASSSGLAGSNEQFF
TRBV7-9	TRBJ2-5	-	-	TGTGCCAGCAGCAACTCGAGGACAGTGTACCAAGAGACCCAGTACTTC	CASSNSRTVYQETQYF
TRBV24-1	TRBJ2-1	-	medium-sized	TGTGCCACCAGTGATTTGGGTAGCGGATACAATGAGCAGTTCTTC	CATSDLGSGYNEQFF
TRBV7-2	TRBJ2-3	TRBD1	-	TGTGCCAGCAGCGCAAGCCCGGACAGGGATTGGGGAGATACGCAGTATTTT	CASSASPDRDWGDTQYF
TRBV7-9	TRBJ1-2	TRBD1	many	TGTGCCAGCAGCTTCGGGACAGATGGCTACACCTTC	CASSFGTDGYTF
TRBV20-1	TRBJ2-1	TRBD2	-	TGCAGTGCTAGAGCCCGGACTAGCGGGAAGGAGCAGTTCTTC	CSARARTSGKEQFF
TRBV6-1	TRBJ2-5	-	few	TGTGCCAGCAGTGAATCCGCGGGAACCCAAGAGACCCAGTACTTC	CASSESAGTQETQYF
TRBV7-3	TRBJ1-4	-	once	TGTGCCAGCAGCTTCGTCGGGGGCGAAAAACTGTTTTTT	CASSFVGGEKLFF
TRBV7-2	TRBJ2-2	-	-	TGTGCCAGTTTAGGGAGAGGGGAGCTGTTTTTT	CASLGRGELFF
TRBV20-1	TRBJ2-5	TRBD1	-	TGCAGTGCTAGGTCGGACAGGGTGGAGACCCAGTACTTC	CSARSDRVETQYF
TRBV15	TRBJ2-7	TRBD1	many	TGTGCCACCAGCATATCTCGGACAGGGGGCCCCTACGAGCAGTACTTC	CATSISRTGGPYEQYF
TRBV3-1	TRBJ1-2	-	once	TGTGCCAGCAGCCACGGAAACTATGGCTACGCCTTC	CASSHGNYGYAF
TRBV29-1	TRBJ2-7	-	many	TGCAGCGTCGTGGGGATCCACGAGCAGTACTTC	CSVVGIHEQYF
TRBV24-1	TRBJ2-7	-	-	TGTGCCACCAGCCCCGTAGGGAACGCCTACGAGCAGTACTTC	CATSPVGNAYEQYF
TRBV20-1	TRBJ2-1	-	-	TGCAGTGCTGGCCCCGCCGGTGGGCAGCTCTTC	CSAGPAGGQLF
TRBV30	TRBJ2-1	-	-	TGTGCCTGGAGTTCAGGAGTCTCTGGCAATGAGCAGTTCTTC	CAWSSGVSGNEQFF
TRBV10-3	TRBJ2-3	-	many	TGTGCCATCTCAGGACGGGAGTCGGGCACAGATACGCAGTATTTT	CAISGRESGTDTQYF
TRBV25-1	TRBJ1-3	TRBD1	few	TGTGCCAGCATGGAGGGGGCAAGGGGAAACACCATATATTTT	CASMEGARGNTIYF
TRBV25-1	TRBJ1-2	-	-	TGTGCCAGCAGCCAAGATACACCCGGGAGAGGCTACACCTTC	CASSQDTPGRGYTF
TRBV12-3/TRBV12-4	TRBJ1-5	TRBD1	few	TGTGCCAGCAGTTTAGCGCTAGGACAGGCCAATCAGCCCCAGCATTTT	CASSLALGQANQPQHF
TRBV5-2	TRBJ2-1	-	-	TGTGCCAGCAAAACGCAGGGTATGGGGACTAGCGGGAGAATATTGAACTCCTACAATGAGCAGTTCTTC	CASKTQGMGTSGRILNSYNEQFF
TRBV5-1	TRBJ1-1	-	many	TGCGCCAGCACCGACACGGGAAACACTGAAGCTTTCTTT	CASTDTGNTEAFF
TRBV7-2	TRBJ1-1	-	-	TGTGCCAGCAGCTGGAACCTGACAGTAGAGTCTTTCTTT	CASSWNLTVESFF
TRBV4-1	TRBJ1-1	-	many	TGCGCCAGCAGCCTACCGACAGGTGGCACTGAAGCTTTCTTT	CASSLPTGGTEAFF
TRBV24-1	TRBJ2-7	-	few	TGTGCCACCAGTGATCCGGACAGACTTTACGAGCAGTACTTC	CATSDPDRLYEQYF
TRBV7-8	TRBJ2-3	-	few	TGTGCCAGCAGCTTCTACATTTGCAGTGCTAGAGATTATGTCGGGATGACAACAGATACGCAGTATTTT	CASSFYICSARDYVGMTTDTQYF
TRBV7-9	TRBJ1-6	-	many	TGTGCCAGCAGCTCAGACGGGGCTTATAATTCACCCCTCCACTTT	CASSSDGAYNSPLHF
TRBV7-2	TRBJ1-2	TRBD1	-	TGTGCCAGCAGCTACCGGGACAGGGCTTGGTATGGCTACACCTTC	CASSYRDRAWYGYTF
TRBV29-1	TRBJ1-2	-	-	TGCAGCGTTGATTTAGGGGTCGACTATGGCTACACCTTC	CSVDLGVDYGYTF
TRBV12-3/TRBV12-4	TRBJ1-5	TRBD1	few	TGTGCCAGCAGTTCAAACACCAGGGGGCTGGGTCAGCCCCAGCATTTT	CASSSNTRGLGQPQHF
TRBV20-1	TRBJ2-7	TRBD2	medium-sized	TGCAGTGCTGACGGGACTAGCGGGAGTACTTACGAGCAGTACTTC	CSADGTSGSTYEQYF
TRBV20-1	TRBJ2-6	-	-	TGCAGTGCTGGCGGGGCTGGGGCCAACGTCCTGACTTTC	CSAGGAGANVLTF
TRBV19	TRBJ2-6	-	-	TGTGCCAGTATCCACAGGGCTGGGGCCAACGTCCTGACTTTC	CASIHRAGANVLTF
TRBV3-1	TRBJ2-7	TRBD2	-	TGTGCCAGCAGCCCCCGGGATAGCGGGAGGGGCGAGCAGTACTTC	CASSPRDSGRGEQYF
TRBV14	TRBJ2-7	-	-	TGTGCCAGCAGCCAAGATGGCAGGACCTACGAGCAGTACTTC	CASSQDGRTYEQYF
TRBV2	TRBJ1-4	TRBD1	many	TGTGCCAGCAGGACAGGGGGATCTAATGAAAAACTGTTTTTT	CASRTGGSNEKLFF
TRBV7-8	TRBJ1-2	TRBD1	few	TGTGCCAGCAGCTTAGGAGGACAGGCGGACTATGGCTACACCTTC	CASSLGGQADYGYTF
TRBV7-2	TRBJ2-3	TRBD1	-	TGTGCCAGCAGCTTTCTTGGGACAGGGAACACAGATACGCAGTATTTT	CASSFLGTGNTDTQYF
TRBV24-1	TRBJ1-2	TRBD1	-	TGTGCCACCAGTGATTCTGTGTCTTCAGGACAGGGAGGCTATGGCTACACCTTC	CATSDSVSSGQGGYGYTF
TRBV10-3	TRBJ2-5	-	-	TGTGCCATCAGTGATGGGGCCACAGAGACCCAGTACTTC	CAISDGATETQYF
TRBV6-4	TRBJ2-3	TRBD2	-	TGTGCCAGCAGTGACTCGATTACCGGGGGGAACACAGATACGCAGTATTTT	CASSDSITGGNTDTQYF
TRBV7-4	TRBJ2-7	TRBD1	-	TGTGCCAGCAGCGTGCGGGACAGGGCTTACGAGCAGTACTTC	CASSVRDRAYEQYF
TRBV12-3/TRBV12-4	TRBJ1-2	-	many	TGTGCCAGCACCCCCTACTCCGAGGGGTATGATGGCTACACCTTC	CASTPYSEGYDGYTF
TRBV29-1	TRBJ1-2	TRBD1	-	TGCAGCGTCGTGGACAGGGCGGACTATGGCTACACCTTC	CSVVDRADYGYTF
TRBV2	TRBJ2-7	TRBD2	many	TGTGCCAGCAGTGGGGGACTAGCGGGGAACTCCGAGCAGTACTTC	CASSGGLAGNSEQYF
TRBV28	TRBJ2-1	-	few	TGTGCCAGCAGTTTTAGCAGGGGGGTCTGGTTC	CASSFSRGVWF